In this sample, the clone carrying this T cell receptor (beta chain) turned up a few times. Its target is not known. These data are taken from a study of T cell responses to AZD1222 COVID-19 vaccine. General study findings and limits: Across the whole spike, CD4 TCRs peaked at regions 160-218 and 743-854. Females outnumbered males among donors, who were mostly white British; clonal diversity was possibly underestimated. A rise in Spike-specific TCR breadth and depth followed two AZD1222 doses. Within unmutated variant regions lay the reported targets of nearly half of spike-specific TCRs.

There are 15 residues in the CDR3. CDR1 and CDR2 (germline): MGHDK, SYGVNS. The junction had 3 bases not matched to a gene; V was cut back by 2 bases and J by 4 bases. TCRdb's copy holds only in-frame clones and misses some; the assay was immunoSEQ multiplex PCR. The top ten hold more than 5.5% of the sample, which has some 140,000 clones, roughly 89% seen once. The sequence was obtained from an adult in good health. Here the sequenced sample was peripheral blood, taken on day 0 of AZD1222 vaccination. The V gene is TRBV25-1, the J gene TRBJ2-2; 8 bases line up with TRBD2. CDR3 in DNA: TGTGCCAGCAGTGAAATAGCGGGATTCACCGGGGAGCTGTTTTTT. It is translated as CASSEIAGFTGELFF.